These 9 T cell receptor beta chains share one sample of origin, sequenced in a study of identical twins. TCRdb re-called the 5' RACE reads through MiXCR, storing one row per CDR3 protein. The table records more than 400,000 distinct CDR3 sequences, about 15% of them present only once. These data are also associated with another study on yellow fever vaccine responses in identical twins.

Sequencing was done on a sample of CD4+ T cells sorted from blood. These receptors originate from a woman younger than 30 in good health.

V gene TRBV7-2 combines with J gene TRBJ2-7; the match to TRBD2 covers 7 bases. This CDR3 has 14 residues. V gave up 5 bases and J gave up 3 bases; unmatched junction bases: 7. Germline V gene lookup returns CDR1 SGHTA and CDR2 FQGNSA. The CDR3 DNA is TGTGCCAGCAGCGTCAGCGGGAAAGTCTACGAGCAGTACTTC. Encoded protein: CASSVSGKVYEQYF.

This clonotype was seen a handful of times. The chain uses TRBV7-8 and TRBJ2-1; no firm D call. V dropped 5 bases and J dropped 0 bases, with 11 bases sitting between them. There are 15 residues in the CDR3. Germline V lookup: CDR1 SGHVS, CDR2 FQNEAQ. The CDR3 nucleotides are TGTGCCAGCAGCCCGGGCACAACCTCCTACAATGAGCAGTTCTTC. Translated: CASSPGTTSYNEQFF. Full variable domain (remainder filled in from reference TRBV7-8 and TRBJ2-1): GAGVSQSPRYKVAKRGQDVALRCDPISGHVSLFWYQQALGQGPEFLTYFQNEAQLDKSGLPSDRFFAERPEGSVSTLKIQRTQQEDSAVYLCASSPGTTSYNEQFFGPGTRLTVL.

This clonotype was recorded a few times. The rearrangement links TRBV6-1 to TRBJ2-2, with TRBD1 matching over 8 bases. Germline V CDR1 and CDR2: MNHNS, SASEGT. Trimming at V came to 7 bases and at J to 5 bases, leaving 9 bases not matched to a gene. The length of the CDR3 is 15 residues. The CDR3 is CASILTDRATGELFF. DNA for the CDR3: TGTGCCAGCATCTTAACGGACAGGGCGACCGGGGAGCTGTTTTTT.

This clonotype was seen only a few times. CDR3 sequence reads: CASSFQGSEQFF. The CDR3 DNA reads as TGTGCCAGCAGCTTCCAGGGTAGTGAGCAGTTCTTC. The rearrangement links TRBV7-9 to TRBJ2-1; a possible D gene is TRBD1 (5 bases). The V and J ends lost 3 bases and 9 bases respectively, with 9 bases between them. Germline CDR1 is SEHNR and CDR2 is FQNEAQ (reference sequence). The CDR3 is made up of 12 amino acids.

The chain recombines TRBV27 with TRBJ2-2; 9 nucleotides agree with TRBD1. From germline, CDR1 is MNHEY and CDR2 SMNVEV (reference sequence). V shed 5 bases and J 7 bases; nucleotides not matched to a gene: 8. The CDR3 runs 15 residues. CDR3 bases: TGTGCCAGCAGTCCCCGGACAGGGGCCGGCGGGGAGCTGTTTTTT. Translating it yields CASSPRTGAGGELFF.

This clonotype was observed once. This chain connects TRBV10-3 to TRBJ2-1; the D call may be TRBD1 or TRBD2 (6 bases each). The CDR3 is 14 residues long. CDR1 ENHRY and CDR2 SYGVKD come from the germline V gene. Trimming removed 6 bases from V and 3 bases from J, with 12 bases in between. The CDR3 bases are TGTGCCATCAGAGGGGGGACAAACTACAATGAGCAGTTCTTC. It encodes CAIRGGTNYNEQFF.

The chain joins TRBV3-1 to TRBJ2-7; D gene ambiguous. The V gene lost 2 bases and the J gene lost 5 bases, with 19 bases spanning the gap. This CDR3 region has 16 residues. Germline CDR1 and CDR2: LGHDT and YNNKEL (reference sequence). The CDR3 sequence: CASSQTAGSRGNEQYF. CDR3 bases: TGTGCCAGCAGCCAAACGGCAGGTTCGAGAGGTAACGAGCAGTACTTC.

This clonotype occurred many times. CDR3 sequence reads: CASSQADRQETQYF. The CDR3 DNA is TGCGCCAGCAGCCAAGCGGACAGACAAGAGACCCAGTACTTC. The chain couples TRBV4-1 to TRBJ2-5, with D possibly matching TRBD1 (6 bases). Germline lookup yields CDR1 MGHRA and CDR2 YSYEKL. Trimming left V 1 base short and J 2 bases short, with 8 bases between. The CDR3 is 14 residues long.

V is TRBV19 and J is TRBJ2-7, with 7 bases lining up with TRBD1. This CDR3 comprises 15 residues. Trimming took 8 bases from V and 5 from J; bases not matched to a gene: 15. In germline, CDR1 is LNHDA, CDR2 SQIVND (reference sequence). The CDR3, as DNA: TGTGCCAGTCAAATCACGACAGGGCCGACGCACGAGCAGTACTTC. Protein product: CASQITTGPTHEQYF. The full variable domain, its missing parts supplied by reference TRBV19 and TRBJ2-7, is DGGITQSPKYLFRKEGQNVTLSCEQNLNHDAMYWYRQDPGQGLRLIYYSQIVNDFQKGDIAEGYSVSREKKESFPLTVTSAQKNPTAFYLCASQITTGPTHEQYFGPGTRLTVT.